This TCR beta chain was observed in a study of OX40 agonist ivuxolimab in advanced cancers. Findings and caveats of the study: Low normalized T-cell clonal expansion was additionally recorded for some nonresponders.

The method was immunoSEQ multiplex PCR; TCRdb's version includes in-frame clones alone and lacks a portion of them. The sample shows about 24,000 clones, 84% of them seen only once. This clone is labeled as medium-sized. Its antigen remains unidentified. The sequencing here drew on CD4+ or CD8+ T cells sorted from blood, taken in a trial of the OX40 agonist ivuxolimab. The TCR sequence derives from an adult with an advanced solid tumor such as melanoma, head and neck, liver or kidney cancer.

This CDR3 is CASSPGNSNQPQHF. In DNA form, the CDR3 reads TGTGCCAGTAGCCCCGGGAATAGCAATCAGCCCCAGCATTTT. The rearrangement uses TRBV19 and TRBJ1-5; no firm D call. Trimming pared 6 bases from V and 0 bases from J, leaving 9 bases between. CDR1 is LNHDA and CDR2 is SQIVND in the germline V gene (reference sequence). The length of the CDR3 is 14 residues.